This T cell receptor (beta chain) emerged from a study of blood T cell repertoires in COVID-19. Seattle researchers signed up patients amid active infection and tracked them longitudinally. Here immunoSEQ multiplex PCR was the method, and the copy in TCRdb shows in-frame clones only, minus some. The sample includes over 130,000 clones, about 87% of them seen just once. This CDR3 comprises 14 residues. CDR1 and CDR2 from the germline V gene are SGHRS and YFSETQ. V lost 0 bases to trimming and J lost 5 bases, with 11 bases between them. This receptor was taken from a human donor with COVID-19, enrolled during active disease. The donor label of this sample is uncertain. Input material: peripheral blood. The chain couples TRBV5-1 to TRBJ1-1, with D perhaps TRBD1 (5 bases). CDR3 nucleotide sequence: TGCGCCAGCAGCTTGGACCTCCAGGGTACTGAAGCTTTCTTT. It translates to CASSLDLQGTEAFF. Full variable domain (outside the CDR3, taken from reference TRBV5-1 and TRBJ1-1): KAGVTQTPRYLIKTRGQQVTLSCSPISGHRSVSWYQQTPGQGLQFLFEYFSETQRNKGNFPGRFSGRQFSNSRSEMNVSTLELGDSALYLCASSLDLQGTEAFFGQGTRLTVV.